This paragraph covers one TCR beta chain sequence. The target of this receptor is not known. Base qualities are missing; no much larger clone stands one base away. As encoded in the germline V gene, CDR1 is SGHDT while CDR2 is YYEEEE. From cysteine to phenylalanine, the CDR3 is 14 amino acids long. Of the read, only the CDR3 DNA is kept; its 42 bases are in frame from base 1. Germline trimming amounts to 7 bases on V and 6 bases on J, with 11 as the count of junction bases outside the gene matches. The data are from a study of blood T cell repertoires in COVID-19 (dated by TCRdb to 2020 to 2022). Concerning the study at large: Samples from collaborators originated in the United States, Italy and Spain and spanned both the acute and convalescent phases of COVID-19. The prospective study material was composed of cDNA or gDNA derived from T cells, B-cell-depleted T cells, or PBMCs. Deeply sampled blood TCRbeta repertoires from subjects exposed to, actively infected with, or recovered from COVID-19 were included in the dataset. A freely available public database, intended as a resource for researchers studying the immune response to SARS-CoV-2, is where the repertoires were released. The samples were drawn from the first 160 participants of the ongoing ImmuneRACE study and from 1,254 subjects provided by 6 global collaborators. The sample metadata nearly always contained a de-identified subject ID, COVID-19 status, age in years and sex. Where HLA class I and class II types were available, the types were taken from metadata supplied by the sample provider, not from assay-based typing. Overall study outcomes, separate from this receptor: Clinical and demographic metadata were provided uncurated, with the amount varying by source and participant.

Enrolling through a virtual design, the prospective study's participants ranged in age from roughly 18 to 89 years and lived across 20 to 30 United States geographic areas. To assign participants to cohorts, the prospective study relied on clinical history that participants themselves reported in a screening survey and a study questionnaire. For ImmuneRACE Cohort 3, a participant was defined as recovered based on two consecutive negative NP/OP PCR tests, clearance by a healthcare professional, or resolution of symptoms. Each participant in the prospective study had whole blood, serum and a nasopharyngeal or oropharyngeal swab collected by mobile phlebotomists. Over a roughly two-month period, participants in the prospective study had the option of providing additional blood draws and questionnaires. Before DNA extraction, blood samples from the prospective study were shipped at room temperature or frozen.

TCRbeta CDR3 regions were amplified from genomic DNA using the immunoSEQ Assay, a bias-controlled multiplex PCR. For the original study's pipeline: The number of nucleated cells in each sample was estimated by amplification of reference gene primers within the assay. To quantify the absolute abundance of each unique TCRbeta CDR3 rearrangement, sequence reads were collapsed and filtered. For each sample, productive Simpson clonality was calculated by taking the square root of Simpson's diversity index across productive rearrangements. Entries here come from immuneACCESS through TCRdb and include only in-frame sequences with V and J called. Some clones fail to appear in such tables; in the studies checked, an unresolved V gene covers under half of the shortfall, and the cause of the remainder is unknown. D and trimming come from the DNA, and the V and J calls and clone size come from that table. This sample lists some 180,000 clones; more than 70% were detected once. Of the sample, under 8% is held by the ten largest clones.

The sequencing input was PBMCs or T cells enriched from blood (not recorded which). The rearranged segments are TRBV5-6 and TRBJ1-2; the central 8 bases match TRBD1. This TCR was sampled from a man aged 40-49 years who had recovered from COVID-19. The CDR3 region reads CASPTADRGDGYTF. The nucleotide sequence is given as TGTGCCAGCCCCACCGCCGACAGGGGAGATGGCTACACCTTC.